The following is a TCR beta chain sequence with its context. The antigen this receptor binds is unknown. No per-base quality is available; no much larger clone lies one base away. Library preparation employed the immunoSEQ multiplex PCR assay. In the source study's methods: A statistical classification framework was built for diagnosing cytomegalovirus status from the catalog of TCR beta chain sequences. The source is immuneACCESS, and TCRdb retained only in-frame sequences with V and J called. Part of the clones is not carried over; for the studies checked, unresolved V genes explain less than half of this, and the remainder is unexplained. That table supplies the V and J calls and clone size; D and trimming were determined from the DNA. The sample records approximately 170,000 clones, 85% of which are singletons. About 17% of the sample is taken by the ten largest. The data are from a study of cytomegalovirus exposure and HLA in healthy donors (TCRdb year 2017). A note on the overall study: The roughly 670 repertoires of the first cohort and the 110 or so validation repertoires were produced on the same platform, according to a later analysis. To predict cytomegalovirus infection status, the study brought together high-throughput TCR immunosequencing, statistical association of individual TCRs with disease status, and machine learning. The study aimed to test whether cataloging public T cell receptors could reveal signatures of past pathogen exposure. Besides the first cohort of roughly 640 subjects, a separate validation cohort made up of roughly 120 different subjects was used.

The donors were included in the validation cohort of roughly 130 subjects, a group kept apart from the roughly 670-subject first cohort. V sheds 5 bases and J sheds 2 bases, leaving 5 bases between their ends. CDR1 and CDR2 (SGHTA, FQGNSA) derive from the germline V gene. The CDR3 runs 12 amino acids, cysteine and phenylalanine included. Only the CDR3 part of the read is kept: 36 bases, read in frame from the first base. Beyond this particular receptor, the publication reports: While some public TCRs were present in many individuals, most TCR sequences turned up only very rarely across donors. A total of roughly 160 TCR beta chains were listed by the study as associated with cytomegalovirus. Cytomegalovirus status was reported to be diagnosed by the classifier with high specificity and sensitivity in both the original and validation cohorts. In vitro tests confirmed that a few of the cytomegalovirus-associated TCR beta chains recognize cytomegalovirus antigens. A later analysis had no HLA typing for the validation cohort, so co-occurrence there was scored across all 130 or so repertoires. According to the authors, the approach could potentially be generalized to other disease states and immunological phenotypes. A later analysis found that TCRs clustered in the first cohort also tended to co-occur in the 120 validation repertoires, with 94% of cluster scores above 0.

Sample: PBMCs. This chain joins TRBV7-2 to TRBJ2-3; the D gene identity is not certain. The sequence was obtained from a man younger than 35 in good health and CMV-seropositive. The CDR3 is CASSLYTDTQYF. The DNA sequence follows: TGTGCCAGCAGCCTCTACACAGATACGCAGTATTTT.